This is a list of T cell receptor beta chains from one sample in a study of CD4 T cells in relation to SARS-CoV-2 and coronaviruses. Generated by immunoSEQ multiplex PCR, the TCRdb table keeps only in-frame clones and is missing some. The table has some 21,000 clones, 74% seen once. Antigen specificity for these receptors is unknown. Sequencing was carried out using CD4+ T cells from PBMCs, cultured in vitro. The receptors originated from a human donor in good health. CDR3s include the opening cysteine and the closing phenylalanine or tryptophan. A D gene is named only where the DNA matches it firmly. Clone size, where shown, is once, few, many, or a class for clones that have expanded.

J gene,V gene,D gene,clone size,CDR3 DNA,CDR3 protein
TRBJ1-4,TRBV5-4,.,few,TGTGCCAGCAGCACTGGGACACTCCAAAGCAAGGAAAAACTGTTTTTT,CASSTGTLQSKEKLFF
TRBJ1-1,TRBV19,.,.,TGTGCCAGACTCTCTAGGTTAAACACTGAAGCTTTCTTT,CARLSRLNTEAFF
TRBJ1-3,TRBV9,.,.,TGTGCCAGCAGCGTAGCAACCTCTGGAAACACCATATATTTT,CASSVATSGNTIYF
TRBJ1-3,TRBV5-1,.,.,TGCGCCAGCAGCTTGGCCCTGCAGGGGTCCCCACTGACCGGAAACACCATATATTTT,CASSLALQGSPLTGNTIYF
TRBJ1-4,TRBV18,.,.,TGTGCCAGCTCACCAACACCGGTGGGAGTGGCAGCAACTAATGAAAAACTGTTTTTT,CASSPTPVGVAATNEKLFF
TRBJ1-1,TRBV7-3,.,.,TGTGCCAGCAGTCCGCACCAGGGTGCGGACACTGAAGCTTTCTTT,CASSPHQGADTEAFF
TRBJ2-7,TRBV6-5,.,few,TGTGCCAGCAGTTCCCGTAATGGTGAGAGCGAGCAGTACTTC,CASSSRNGESEQYF
TRBJ2-3,TRBV6-5,.,.,TGTGCCAGCAGTTACTTCGGGGGCACAGATACGCAGTATTTT,CASSYFGGTDTQYF
TRBJ2-7,TRBV2,TRBD1,.,TGTGCCAGCAGTGGCCTTGGACAGGGGGCTTACGAGCAGTACTTC,CASSGLGQGAYEQYF
TRBJ1-5,TRBV9,.,.,TGTGCCAGCAGCGTAGACCATAGCAATCAGCCCCAGCATTTT,CASSVDHSNQPQHF
TRBJ2-5,TRBV5-6,.,.,TGTGCCTCCAGCTTGTACACTGAAGAGACCCAGTACTTC,CASSLYTEETQYF
TRBJ2-2,TRBV7-2,TRBD2,.,TGTGCCAGCAGCTTAACTAGCGGGAGTCGGACCGGGGAGCTGTTTTTT,CASSLTSGSRTGELFF
TRBJ1-1,TRBV28,.,.,TGTGCCAGCAGAACCGGGATGTCAGGGCCTGAAGCTTTCTTT,CASRTGMSGPEAFF
TRBJ2-1,TRBV12-5,.,.,TGTGCTAGTGGTTTGGTAAGGGACGGCAGCTCCTACAATGAGCAGTTCTTC,CASGLVRDGSSYNEQFF
TRBJ1-1,TRBV2,TRBD1,few,TGTGCCAGCAGGGACAGGACCCAAAACACTGAAGCTTTCTTT,CASRDRTQNTEAFF
TRBJ1-5,TRBV29-1,TRBD1,.,TGCAGCGTTGGTTGGCAGGGGGCCGATCAGCCCCAGCATTTT,CSVGWQGADQPQHF
TRBJ1-5,TRBV3-1/TRBV3-2,.,.,TGTGCCAGCAGCTCCGGGTCCGGTAATCAGCCCCAGCATTTT,CASSSGSGNQPQHF
TRBJ2-6,TRBV7-2,TRBD1,.,TGTGCCAGCAGCTCTGGACAGGTCTGGGCCAACGTCCTGACTTTC,CASSSGQVWANVLTF
TRBJ2-2,TRBV7-3,.,few,TGTGCCAGCAGCTCCTACTCGAACACCGGGGAGCTGTTTTTT,CASSSYSNTGELFF
TRBJ2-7,TRBV7-9,.,few,TGTGCCAGCAGCTTACCAGGGTCCATGCACGAGCAGTACTTC,CASSLPGSMHEQYF
TRBJ1-4,TRBV4-1,.,.,TGCGCCAGCAGCCAGTCGGGGTCAAATGAAAAACTGTTTTTT,CASSQSGSNEKLFF
TRBJ1-2,TRBV18,TRBD1,once,TGTGCCAGCTCACCTCTTGGGACAGGGGATAACTATGGCTACACCTTC,CASSPLGTGDNYGYTF
TRBJ2-1,TRBV7-9,TRBD1,.,TGTGCCAGCACCGAGACAGGGAATGCCTACAATGAGCAGTTCTTC,CASTETGNAYNEQFF
TRBJ1-6,TRBV19,.,.,TGTGCCAGTAGTTTCGGGACAAACCCCGTTAATTCACCCCTCCACTTT,CASSFGTNPVNSPLHF
TRBJ1-5,TRBV21-1,.,.,TGTGCCAGCAGCAAACTAGACGGGATAAATCAGCCCCAGCATTTT,CASSKLDGINQPQHF
TRBJ2-3,TRBV19,.,.,TGTGCCAGTAGTATAGCCCCGTGGGCTTCTAGCACAGATACGCAGTATTTT,CASSIAPWASSTDTQYF
TRBJ1-6,TRBV21-1,.,.,TGTGCCAGCAGCAAAGACAAGGGAACAGGCCGATCCTATAATTCACCCCTCCACTTT,CASSKDKGTGRSYNSPLHF
TRBJ2-1,TRBV7-3,.,.,TGTGCCAGCAGCTCGGGACTCGGCTTCTCCTACAATGAGCAGTTCTTC,CASSSGLGFSYNEQFF
TRBJ2-1,TRBV7-2,.,.,TGTGCCAGCAGCTTACTCTCCGGGGGCTCCTACAATGAGCAGTTCTTC,CASSLLSGGSYNEQFF
TRBJ1-1,TRBV6-5,.,.,TGTGCCAGCAGGAGACCCTTTCGAAACACTGAAGCTTTCTTT,CASRRPFRNTEAFF
TRBJ2-1,TRBV7-2,.,.,TGTGCCAGCAGCCGCCAGCGAGCGGATGAGCAGTTCTTC,CASSRQRADEQFF
TRBJ2-1,TRBV27,.,.,TGTGCCAGCGACACTAGAGAAGGGCTCCTAGGGAATGAGCAGTTCTTC,CASDTREGLLGNEQFF